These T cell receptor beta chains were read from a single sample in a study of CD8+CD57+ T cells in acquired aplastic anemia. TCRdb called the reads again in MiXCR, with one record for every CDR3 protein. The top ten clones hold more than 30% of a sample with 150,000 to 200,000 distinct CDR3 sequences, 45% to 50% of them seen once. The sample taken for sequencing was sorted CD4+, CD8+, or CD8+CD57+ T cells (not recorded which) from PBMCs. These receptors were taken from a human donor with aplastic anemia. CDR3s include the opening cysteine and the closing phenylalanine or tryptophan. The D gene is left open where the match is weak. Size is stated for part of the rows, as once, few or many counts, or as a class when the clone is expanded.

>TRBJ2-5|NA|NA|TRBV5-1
CASSWDLQETQYF
TGCGCCAGCAGTTGGGACCTCCAAGAGACCCAGTACTTC
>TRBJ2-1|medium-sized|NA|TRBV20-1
CSANWREQFF
TGCAGTGCTAATTGGCGGGAGCAGTTCTTC
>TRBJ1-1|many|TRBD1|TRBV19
CASSIRTGGTEAFF
TGTGCCAGTAGTATCAGGACAGGGGGCACTGAAGCTTTCTTT
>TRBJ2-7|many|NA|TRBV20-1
CSARTAYEQYF
TGCAGTGCACGGACAGCCTACGAGCAGTACTTC
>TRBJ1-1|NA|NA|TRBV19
CASSIARTTEAFF
TGTGCCAGTAGTATCGCACGGACCACTGAAGCTTTCTTT
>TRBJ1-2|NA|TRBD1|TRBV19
CASTGTGVHPYGYTF
TGTGCCAGTACCGGGACAGGGGTTCATCCCTATGGCTACACCTTC
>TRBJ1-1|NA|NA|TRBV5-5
CASSLRNKIAEAFF
TGTGCCAGCAGCTTGAGGAATAAGATCGCTGAAGCTTTCTTT
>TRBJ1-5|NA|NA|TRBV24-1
CATSEGTTKTSNQPQHF
TGTGCCACCAGTGAGGGGACAACAAAGACTAGCAATCAGCCCCAGCATTTT
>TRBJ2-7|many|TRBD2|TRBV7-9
CASSLERGEQYF
TGTGCCAGCAGTTTAGAGCGGGGCGAGCAGTACTTC
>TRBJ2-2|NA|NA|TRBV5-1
CASSFSYNTGELFF
TGCGCCAGCAGCTTCAGTTACAACACCGGGGAGCTGTTTTTT
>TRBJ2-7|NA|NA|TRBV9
CASSVDILREQYF
TGTGCCAGCAGCGTCGACATTCTGAGGGAGCAGTACTTC
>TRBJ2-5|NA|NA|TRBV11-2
CASSLDWGLGGRDQETQYF
TGTGCCAGCAGCTTAGATTGGGGGCTCGGGGGCCGTGACCAAGAGACCCAGTACTTC
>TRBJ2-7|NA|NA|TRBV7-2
CASSLYSAGEQYF
TGTGCCAGCAGCTTATACTCGGCGGGTGAGCAGTACTTC
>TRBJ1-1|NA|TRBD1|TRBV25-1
CARDWEGTDYTEAFF
TGTGCTAGAGATTGGGAGGGGACAGATTACACTGAAGCTTTCTTT
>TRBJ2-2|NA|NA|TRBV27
CASSLPGLGTHTGELFF
TGTGCCAGCAGTTTACCCGGGCTGGGGACCCACACCGGGGAGCTGTTTTTT
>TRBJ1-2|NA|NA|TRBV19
CASRSQGAKGYTF
TGTGCCAGTAGATCACAGGGAGCAAAAGGCTACACCTTC
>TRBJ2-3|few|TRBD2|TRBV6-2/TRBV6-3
CASSYGIHAGGPDTQYF
TGTGCCAGCAGTTACGGGATCCACGCGGGAGGGCCAGATACGCAGTATTTT
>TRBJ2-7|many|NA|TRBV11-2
CASSSRSPYEQYF
TGTGCCAGCAGCTCCCGATCCCCTTACGAGCAGTACTTC
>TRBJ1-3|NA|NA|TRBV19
CASGIIGSGNTIYF
TGTGCCAGTGGTATCATTGGCTCTGGGAACACCATATATTTT
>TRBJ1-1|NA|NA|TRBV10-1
CASSGPGDKVEGTEAFF
TGCGCCAGCAGTGGACCGGGGGACAAGGTAGAGGGCACTGAAGCTTTCTTT
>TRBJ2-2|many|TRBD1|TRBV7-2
CASSSLDRGLGGELFF
TGTGCCAGCAGCTCCCTTGACAGGGGGCTGGGCGGGGAGCTGTTTTTT
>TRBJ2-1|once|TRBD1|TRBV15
CATSRTGGRSYNEQFF
TGTGCCACCAGCAGAACAGGGGGCCGATCCTACAATGAGCAGTTCTTC
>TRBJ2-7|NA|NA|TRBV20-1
CSAEFANGYEQYF
TGCAGTGCCGAGTTCGCTAATGGGTACGAGCAGTACTTC
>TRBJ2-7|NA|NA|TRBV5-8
CASSLTGDREQYF
TGTGCCAGCAGCTTAACGGGGGACCGCGAGCAGTACTTC
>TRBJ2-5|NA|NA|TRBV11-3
CASSPGLAQETQYF
TGTGCCAGCAGCCCCGGACTGGCTCAAGAGACCCAGTACTTC
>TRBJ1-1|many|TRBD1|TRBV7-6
CASSLAGQGETEAFF
TGTGCCAGCAGCTTAGCGGGACAGGGGGAGACTGAAGCTTTCTTT
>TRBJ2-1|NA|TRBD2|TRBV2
CASSVQAGVGDEQFF
TGTGCCAGCAGTGTACAAGCGGGAGTCGGGGATGAGCAGTTCTTC
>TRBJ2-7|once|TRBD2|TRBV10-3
CAISEYGLAGDEQYF
TGTGCCATCAGTGAGTACGGACTAGCGGGAGACGAGCAGTACTTC
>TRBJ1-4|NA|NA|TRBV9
CASSVGTGNEKLFF
TGTGCCAGCAGCGTAGGTACCGGAAATGAAAAACTGTTTTTT
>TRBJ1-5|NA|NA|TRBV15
CATSRAGQDYSNQPQHF
TGTGCCACCAGCAGAGCGGGCCAGGACTATAGCAATCAGCCCCAGCATTTT
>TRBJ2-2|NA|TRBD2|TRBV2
CASSAGRLAGGPGELFF
TGTGCCAGCAGTGCAGGGCGACTAGCGGGGGGTCCCGGGGAGCTGTTTTTT
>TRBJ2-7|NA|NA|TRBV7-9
CASSLTADSSYEQYF
TGTGCCAGCAGCTTAACCGCGGACAGTTCATACGAGCAGTACTTC
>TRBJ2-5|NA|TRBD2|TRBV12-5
CASATGGAETQYF
TGTGCTAGTGCCACCGGGGGGGCCGAGACCCAGTACTTC
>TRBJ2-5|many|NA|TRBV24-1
CATSVGVQETQYF
TGTGCCACCAGTGTGGGGGTCCAAGAGACCCAGTACTTC
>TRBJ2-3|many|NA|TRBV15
CATSRLAPISTDTQYF
TGTGCCACCAGCAGACTAGCCCCTATTAGCACAGATACGCAGTATTTT
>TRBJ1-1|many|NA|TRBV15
CATSRGQGSMNEAFF
TGTGCCACCAGCAGAGGTCAGGGTTCGATGAATGAAGCTTTCTTT
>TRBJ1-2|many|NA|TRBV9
CASSFTDYGYTF
TGTGCCAGCAGCTTTACGGACTATGGCTACACCTTC
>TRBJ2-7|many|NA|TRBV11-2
CASSLGQVYEQYF
TGTGCCAGCAGCTTGGGACAAGTCTACGAGCAGTACTTC
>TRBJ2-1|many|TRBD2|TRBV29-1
CSVDVRGTSFNNEQFF
TGCAGCGTTGATGTCCGCGGGACTAGCTTTAACAATGAGCAGTTCTTC
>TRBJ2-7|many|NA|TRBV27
CASSFKVPYEQYF
TGTGCCAGCAGTTTCAAAGTCCCATACGAGCAGTACTTC
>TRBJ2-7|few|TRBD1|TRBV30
CAWSVLGQIYEQYF
TGTGCCTGGAGCGTCCTGGGACAGATCTACGAGCAGTACTTC